Shown below are 18 T cell receptor beta chains from a single sample sequenced in a study of blood T cell repertoires in COVID-19. Repertoires were generated with immunoSEQ multiplex PCR, while TCRdb's copy carries only in-frame clones and drops some. The sample has 91,000 or so clones, around 90% seen once. The sequenced sample consisted of peripheral blood. These receptors were taken from a woman aged 45-65 years in a cohort sampled during active COVID-19.

The rearrangement joins TRBV19 to TRBJ2-2, with 9 positions matching TRBD1. This CDR3 contains 16 residues. V trimming: 5 bases; J trimming: 1 base; junction bases outside the gene matches: 5. The germline V gene encodes CDR1 LNHDA and CDR2 SQIVND (reference sequence). DNA for the CDR3: TGTGCCAGTAGTTCCCGGGACAGGGTGAACACCGGGGAGCTGTTTTTT. Amino acid sequence: CASSSRDRVNTGELFF. Based on the CDR3 plus reference TRBV19 and TRBJ2-2, the full variable domain is DGGITQSPKYLFRKEGQNVTLSCEQNLNHDAMYWYRQDPGQGLRLIYYSQIVNDFQKGDIAEGYSVSREKKESFPLTVTSAQKNPTAFYLCASSSRDRVNTGELFFGEGSRLTVL.

The chain has TRBV7-2 and TRBJ2-1, with D perhaps matching TRBD1 (7 bases). V was clipped by 5 bases and J by 8 bases, with 19 bases between them. CDR1 and CDR2 from the germline V gene are SGHTA and FQGNSA. This CDR3 has 15 residues. DNA of the CDR3: TGTGCCAGCAGCCAAGCCGGGGGACAGTACCATGAGCAGTTCTTC. Amino acids: CASSQAGGQYHEQFF. The full variable domain, in which reference TRBV7-2 and TRBJ2-1 provide the parts outside the CDR3, is GAGVSQSPSNKVTEKGKDVELRCDPISGHTALYWYRQSLGQGLEFLIYFQGNSAPDKSGLPSDRFSAERTGGSVSTLTIQRTQQEDSAVYLCASSQAGGQYHEQFFGPGTRLTVL.

The chain links TRBV9 to TRBJ1-6, with no clear D. Germline-derived CDR1 and CDR2 are SGDLS and YYNGEE. There are 14 residues in the CDR3. V was pared by 7 bases and J by 10 bases, with 18 bases between. DNA of the CDR3: TGTGCCAGCGGTCCGGGAGACCTCAGATCACCCCTCCACTTT. Its translation: CASGPGDLRSPLHF. The whole variable domain, filled in from reference TRBV9 and TRBJ1-6, reads DSGVTQTPKHLITATGQRVTLRCSPRSGDLSVYWYQQSLDQGLQFLIQYYNGEERAKGNILERFSAQQFPDLHSELNLSSLELGDSALYFCASGPGDLRSPLHFGNGTRLTVT.

The chain is built from TRBV3-1 (or the pseudogene TRBV3-2) and TRBJ2-5; 8 bases are a match to TRBD1. The CDR3 totals 14 residues. The germline V gene encodes CDR1 LGHDT and CDR2 YNNKEL (reference sequence). The V segment lost 4 bases and the J segment 13 bases; nucleotides outside the gene matches: 14. CDR3 sequence reads: CASSRQTTQGGAYF. The CDR3 coding sequence is TGTGCCAGCAGCCGACAGACAACACAGGGGGGAGCGTACTTC.

The chain employs TRBV5-1 and TRBJ1-4, with 7 bases identical to TRBD1. Trimming removed 4 bases from V and 4 bases from J; junction bases left unmatched: 7. This CDR3 has 15 residues. The germline V gene encodes CDR1 SGHRS and CDR2 YFSETQ. CDR3 sequence (DNA): TGCGCCAGCAGCCCAACCGGGACAGATAATGAAAAACTGTTTTTT. It specifies CASSPTGTDNEKLFF.

This chain uses TRBV6-5 with TRBJ2-7, with 7 bases lining up with TRBD1. Trimming at V came to 8 bases and at J to 4 bases, leaving 8 bases not matched to a gene. The germline V gene has CDR1 MNHEY and CDR2 SVGAGI. The CDR3 is made up of 13 amino acids. CDR3 sequence: CASGRQGQYEQYF. The CDR3 DNA follows: TGTGCCAGCGGCCGACAGGGCCAGTACGAGCAGTACTTC.

This chain uses TRBV6-4 with TRBJ2-3, with 9 bases matching TRBD2. CDR1 MRHNA and CDR2 SNTAGT come from the germline V gene. Trimming removed 4 bases from V and 6 bases from J; junction bases left unmatched: 5. The CDR3 has 14 residues. CDR3 sequence (DNA): TGTGCCAGCAGTGTCGGCGGGGGGGCGGATACGCAGTATTTT. This encodes CASSVGGGADTQYF.

The chain couples TRBV6-6 to TRBJ2-3; 7 positions agree with TRBD1. Per the germline V gene, CDR1 is MNHNY and CDR2 is SVGAGI (reference sequence). The CDR3 spans 15 residues. J lost 4 bases, V lost 5 bases, and 9 bases had no gene match. The CDR3 is CASSPRDRTADTQYF. CDR3 sequence (DNA): TGTGCCAGCAGTCCCCGGGACAGAACAGCAGATACGCAGTATTTT.

This clone has a single count. The chain uses TRBV11-3 and TRBJ2-1, with D unclear. Germline V gene data show CDR1 as SGHNT and CDR2 as YENEEA. V gave up 0 bases and J gave up 9 bases, with 9 bases separating them. The CDR3 sequence is 13 residues long. The CDR3 nucleotides read TGTGCCAGCAGCTTAGACAGGTTGAGTGAGCAGTTCTTC. Translation: CASSLDRLSEQFF.

This clone was recorded once. V usage is TRBV2 and J usage is TRBJ1-3; D remains unclear. This CDR3 is 15 amino acids long. The V end lost 6 bases, the J end lost 0 bases, and 12 bases lay between the germline ends. Germline CDR1 reads SNHLY; CDR2 reads FYNNEI. This chain's CDR3 is CASRESRFSGNTIYF. Written as DNA, the CDR3 is TGTGCCAGCAGGGAGAGCCGCTTCTCTGGAAACACCATATATTTT.

This chain joins TRBV13 and TRBJ2-5, with 7 bases that match TRBD1. The germline CDR1 and CDR2 sequences are PRHDT and FYEKMQ (reference sequence). The CDR3 sequence is 16 residues long. The junction had 13 bases not matched to a gene; V was cut back by 5 bases and J by 4 bases. The CDR3 DNA reads TGTGCCAGCAGCCTCTACAGGGGTTTCGGAGGAGAGACCCAGTACTTC. Translating gives CASSLYRGFGGETQYF.

The chain combines TRBV11-2 with TRBJ2-5, with D perhaps TRBD1 (5 bases). With 4 bases removed from V and 0 bases from J, the gap between germline ends came to 12 bases. The CDR3 is 15 amino acids. Per germline, CDR1 SGHAT and CDR2 FQNNGV. The CDR3 DNA follows: TGTGCCAGCAGCTATCCCCAGGGTAACCAAGAGACCCAGTACTTC. This codes for CASSYPQGNQETQYF. The whole variable domain, filled in from reference TRBV11-2 and TRBJ2-5, reads EAGVAQSPRYKIIEKRQSVAFWCNPISGHATLYWYQQILGQGPKLLIQFQNNGVVDDSQLPKDRFSAERLKGVDSTLKIQPAKLEDSAVYLCASSYPQGNQETQYFGPGTRLLVL.

The chain combines TRBV11-2 with TRBJ2-7, with 9 positions matching TRBD2. Germline CDR1 is SGHAT and CDR2 is FQNNGV. The V gene end was trimmed by 3 bases and the J gene end by 3 bases; junction bases not matched to a gene: 3. This CDR3 is built from 14 residues. The DNA of the CDR3 is TGTGCCAGCAGCTTTAGCGGGAGTAGCTACGAGCAGTACTTC. It encodes CASSFSGSSYEQYF.

This chain joins TRBV5-1 and TRBJ1-1, with TRBD1 matching 7 bases. The V and J ends lost 1 base and 6 bases, in that order; junction bases with no gene match: 15. The CDR3 loop spans 17 amino acids. Germline lookup yields CDR1 SGHRS and CDR2 YFSETQ. This CDR3 reads CASSLFQYGQVRAEAFF. The DNA of the CDR3 is TGCGCCAGCAGCTTGTTTCAATATGGACAGGTAAGGGCTGAAGCTTTCTTT.

The chain carries TRBV24-1 and TRBJ2-1; 15 bases agree with TRBD2. The CDR3 loop spans 16 amino acids. Germline loops: CDR1 KGHDR, CDR2 SFDVKD. V lost 9 bases, J lost 0 bases, and 2 bases stayed unmatched. The CDR3 loop reads CATGTSGRSSYNEQFF. For the CDR3, the DNA is TGTGCCACCGGGACTAGCGGGAGGAGCTCCTACAATGAGCAGTTCTTC.

This clone was seen just once. The chain joins TRBV5-1 to TRBJ2-5, with 7 nucleotides matching TRBD1. The V segment lost 2 bases and the J segment 3 bases; nucleotides outside the gene matches: 10. In germline, CDR1 is SGHRS, CDR2 YFSETQ. The CDR3 covers 16 residues. The CDR3 loop is CASSFSGQAGEETQYF. DNA for the CDR3: TGCGCCAGCAGCTTTTCCGGACAGGCAGGGGAAGAGACCCAGTACTTC.

The chain links TRBV9 to TRBJ2-3; D not resolved. Germline lookup yields CDR1 SGDLS and CDR2 YYNGEE. The CDR3 runs to 14 residues. V shed 0 bases and J shed 2 bases, with 7 bases lying between them. DNA for the CDR3: TGTGCCAGCAGCGTAGGACAACTCACAGATACGCAGTATTTT. It codes for CASSVGQLTDTQYF. The full variable domain, completed using reference TRBV9 and TRBJ2-3, is DSGVTQTPKHLITATGQRVTLRCSPRSGDLSVYWYQQSLDQGLQFLIQYYNGEERAKGNILERFSAQQFPDLHSELNLSSLELGDSALYFCASSVGQLTDTQYFGPGTRLTVL.

V is TRBV7-9 and J is TRBJ2-2, with D possibly TRBD2 on 5 matching bases. The ends were cut back, 5 bases at V and 0 bases at J, with 16 bases in the middle. CDR1 is SEHNR, CDR2 FQNEAQ, per germline (reference sequence). The CDR3 has 17 residues. For the CDR3, the DNA is TGTGCCAGCAGCCGTCAACTAGAAGGTTCGAACACCGGGGAGCTGTTTTTT. Its translation is CASSRQLEGSNTGELFF.